The T cell receptor (beta chain) under discussion was sequenced for a study of T cell responses to AZD1222 COVID-19 vaccine. The table lists this clone with a count of one. The antigen remains unidentified. This CDR3 comprises 13 residues. The V and J ends lost 8 bases and 9 bases respectively, with 14 bases between them. Germline V gene data show CDR1 as SGHVS and CDR2 as FQNEAQ. Study-wide findings and caveats: The breadth and depth of Spike-specific TCRs increased once two AZD1222 doses had been given. The span of vaccine-associated CD4 TCRs extended across spike, with dominance at 160-218 and 743-854.

Here immunoSEQ multiplex PCR was the method, and the copy in TCRdb shows in-frame clones only, minus some. This sample has fewer than 200,000 clones, with roughly 88% found just once. This rearrangement joins TRBV7-8 to TRBJ1-6, with a tentative D call TRBD1 (6 bases). The origin of this receptor is an adult who received the AZD1222 COVID-19 vaccine. This material consisted of peripheral blood, taken 28 days after the second AZD1222 dose. CDR3 nucleotides: TGTGCCAGCGGGGAACAGGGTTCTTCACCCCTCCACTTT. Its protein is CASGEQGSSPLHF.